This T cell receptor beta chain was sequenced in a study of T cell responses to AZD1222 COVID-19 vaccine. The method was immunoSEQ multiplex PCR; TCRdb's version includes in-frame clones alone and lacks a portion of them. The sample yields about 140,000 clones, almost 90% seen once. In germline, CDR1 is SGHDN, CDR2 FVKESK. V shed 2 bases, J shed 4 bases, and the junction held 7 bases outside the gene matches. The CDR3 sequence is 16 residues long. This clonotype originated in an adult in good health. V gene TRBV14 combines with J gene TRBJ2-1; 8 bases map to TRBD2. Here the sequenced sample was peripheral blood, taken on day 0 of AZD1222 vaccination. CDR3 nucleotides: TGTGCCAGCAGCCAAACTACTAGCGGACTTTACAATGAGCAGTTCTTC. It is translated as CASSQTTSGLYNEQFF.